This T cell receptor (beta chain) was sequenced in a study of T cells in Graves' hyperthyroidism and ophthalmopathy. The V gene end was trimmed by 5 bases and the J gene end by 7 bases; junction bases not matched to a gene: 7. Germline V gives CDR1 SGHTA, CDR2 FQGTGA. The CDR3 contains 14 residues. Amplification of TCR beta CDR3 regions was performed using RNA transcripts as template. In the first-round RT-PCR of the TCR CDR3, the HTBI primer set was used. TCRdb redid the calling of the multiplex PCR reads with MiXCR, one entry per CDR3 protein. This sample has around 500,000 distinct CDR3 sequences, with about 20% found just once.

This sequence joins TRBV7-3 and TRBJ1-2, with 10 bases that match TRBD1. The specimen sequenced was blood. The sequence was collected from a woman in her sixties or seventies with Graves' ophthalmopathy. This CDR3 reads CASSPGQGLRGYTF. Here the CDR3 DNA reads TGTGCCAGCAGCCCGGGACAGGGGTTACGTGGCTACACCTTC.